These 18 T cell receptor beta chains share one sample of origin, sequenced in a study of T-cell memory formation after mild COVID-19. TCRdb analysed the 5' RACE reads with MiXCR anew, one entry per CDR3 protein. Altogether 360,000 or so distinct CDR3 sequences are present, 25% to 30% being singletons, with the ten largest covering approximately 13%. Sequencing input: PBMCs or a T cell subset sorted from them (not recorded which). These receptors originate from an adult woman who had mild COVID-19 (a few samples of this study predate the infection). Cell type and time point are not known.

The sample holds one count of this clonotype. J is TRBJ1-5 and V is TRBV5-1; D remains unclear. CDR1 and CDR2 (germline): SGHRS, YFSETQ. The CDR3 loop spans 16 amino acids. Trimming cost V 0 bases and J 4 bases, with 14 bases left between them. CDR3 residues: CASSLDDDPANQPQHF. As DNA, the CDR3 is TGCGCCAGCAGCTTGGACGACGATCCGGCTAATCAGCCCCAGCATTTT.

The J gene is TRBJ2-3, the V gene TRBV4-2, with 12 positions matching TRBD2. Trimming took 8 bases from V and 3 from J; bases not matched to a gene: 18. The CDR3 contains 19 residues. Germline CDR1 LGHNA, CDR2 YNFKEQ. CDR3 sequence: CASGTGLAGSGIGTDTQYF. The CDR3 DNA reads as TGTGCCAGCGGTACTGGACTAGCGGGATCCGGGATCGGGACAGATACGCAGTATTTT.

This clonotype was found a few times. This chain joins TRBV7-9 and TRBJ2-6, with D hard to call. Trimming removed 2 bases at V and 2 bases at J, with 7 bases between. This CDR3 region has 15 residues. The germline CDR1 and CDR2 sequences are SEHNR and FQNEAQ (reference sequence). The CDR3 loop reads CASSLQSAGANVLTF. The CDR3 bases are TGTGCCAGCAGCTTACAGTCAGCTGGGGCCAACGTCCTGACTTTC.

This clonotype showed up just once. The rearrangement uses TRBV12-3 or TRBV12-4 and TRBJ2-1, with 7 bases matching TRBD1. The CDR3 has 19 amino acids. V was clipped by 6 bases and J by 0 bases; unmatched bases: 17. This CDR3 reads CASSRTGTERSDSYNEQFF. In DNA form, the CDR3 reads TGTGCCAGCAGCCGTACCGGGACAGAAAGATCAGACTCCTACAATGAGCAGTTCTTC.

This clonotype appeared many times. The V gene is TRBV12-2, the J gene TRBJ2-7. TRBV12-2 is classified as a pseudogene. This CDR3 has 18 residues. The CDR3 nucleotides are TGTGCAAGTCGCTTTCAATTTCATCAGGAATTTATCGGTCGGGGTCAGTACTTC. Translation: CASRFQFHQEFIGRGQYF.

This clonotype was seen only a few times. The chain links TRBV5-6 to TRBJ1-1, with TRBD1 as a possible D gene (5 bases). The length of the CDR3 is 15 residues. Germline V CDR1 and CDR2: SGHDT, YYEEEE. Trimming left V 1 base short and J 2 bases short, with 12 bases between. CDR3 sequence reads: CASSLKIRDNTEAFF. CDR3 sequence (DNA): TGTGCCAGCAGCTTGAAGATCAGGGACAACACTGAAGCTTTCTTT.

The genes are TRBV2 and TRBJ2-4; D is tentatively TRBD1 or TRBD2 (6 bases each). CDR3 length: 14 amino acids. The germline V gene encodes CDR1 SNHLY and CDR2 FYNNEI. V lost 5 bases and J 9 bases, leaving 17 bases between the germline ends. Here the CDR3 DNA reads TGTGCCAGCAGTCCCGTCGGGGGCCAGAGCATTCAGTACTTC. Translating it yields CASSPVGGQSIQYF.

This clonotype has just a few counts. The rearrangement links TRBV19 to TRBJ1-1, with 10 bases lining up with TRBD1. The trim removed 4 bases at V and 1 base at J, leaving 3 bases unmatched. Germline values: CDR1 LNHDA, CDR2 SQIVND (reference sequence). The CDR3 has 15 residues. CDR3 region: CASSSWDRGNTEAFF. The DNA for the CDR3 is TGTGCCAGTAGTAGTTGGGACAGGGGGAACACTGAAGCTTTCTTT. Based on the CDR3 plus reference TRBV19 and TRBJ1-1, the full variable domain is DGGITQSPKYLFRKEGQNVTLSCEQNLNHDAMYWYRQDPGQGLRLIYYSQIVNDFQKGDIAEGYSVSREKKESFPLTVTSAQKNPTAFYLCASSSWDRGNTEAFFGQGTRLTVV.

There are a few counts of this clonotype. The rearrangement joins TRBV12-3 or TRBV12-4 to TRBJ1-2, with D unclear. This CDR3 contains 14 residues. Trimming shortened V by 7 bases and J by 6 bases, and 18 bases separated the two germline ends. CDR3 protein: CASTSGLRGHGYTF. The CDR3, as DNA: TGTGCCAGCACCTCGGGCCTGAGAGGGCATGGCTACACCTTC.

This chain uses TRBV4-1 with TRBJ1-2, with a tentative D call TRBD1 (6 bases). The length of the CDR3 is 17 residues. Germline V gene sequence: CDR1 MGHRA, CDR2 YSYEKL. V was shortened by 3 bases and J by 2 bases, with 19 bases between the two germline ends. The CDR3 coding sequence is TGCGCCAGCAGCCATCGTATCGGACAGATAGTAAACTATGGCTACACCTTC. Amino acids: CASSHRIGQIVNYGYTF.

This clonotype was detected only a few times. CDR3 sequence: CASSPRWRVGIQYF. In DNA, the CDR3 is TGTGCCAGCAGCCCCCGCTGGCGGGTTGGCATTCAGTACTTC. This sequence joins TRBV11-1 and TRBJ2-4, with D tentatively TRBD2 (5 bases). Germline assignment: CDR1 SGHAT and CDR2 FQDESV (reference sequence). The CDR3 sequence is 14 residues long. Trimming cost V 5 bases and J 9 bases, with 17 bases left between them.

The chain is built from TRBV12-3 or TRBV12-4 and TRBJ2-2, with D maybe TRBD2 (6 bases). The CDR3 contains 15 residues. V lost 3 bases and J lost 3, with 11 bases in between. In DNA, the CDR3 is TGTGCCAGCAGTTTTTTGGGGGGTTACACCGGGGAGCTGTTTTTT. This encodes CASSFLGGYTGELFF.

This rearrangement joins TRBV6-5 to TRBJ2-1, with 8 bases identical to TRBD1. The V and J ends lost 0 bases and 1 base, in that order; junction bases with no gene match: 8. Germline CDR1 and CDR2: MNHEY and SVGAGI. This CDR3 contains 18 residues. This chain's CDR3 is CASSYSMAGGTSYNEQFF. The DNA of the CDR3 is TGTGCCAGCAGTTACTCGATGGCAGGGGGCACTTCCTACAATGAGCAGTTCTTC.

This clonotype was seen a single time. The V gene is TRBV10-3, the J gene TRBJ2-5, with D uncertain. V lost 4 bases to trimming and J lost 7 bases, with 13 bases between them. Germline loops: CDR1 ENHRY, CDR2 SYGVKD. The CDR3 covers 13 residues. Here the CDR3 reads CAISAYPEGTQYF. For the CDR3, the DNA is TGTGCCATCAGTGCATACCCTGAAGGGACCCAGTACTTC.

This clonotype has a handful of counts. The chain employs TRBV30 and TRBJ2-2; the D gene is possibly TRBD2 (7 bases). The germline gives CDR1 GTSNPN, CDR2 SVGIG (reference sequence). The length of the CDR3 is 16 residues. The germline V and J ends were trimmed by 2 bases and 3 bases, with 16 bases remaining between them. The CDR3 protein is CAWSPTGGGYTGELFF. The DNA of the CDR3 is TGTGCCTGGAGTCCTACGGGGGGCGGGTACACCGGGGAGCTGTTTTTT.

The J gene is TRBJ2-5, the V gene TRBV12-3 or TRBV12-4; 9 positions match TRBD1. The V gene end was trimmed by 4 bases and the J gene end by 3 bases; junction bases not matched to a gene: 3. This CDR3 has 14 amino acids. As DNA, the CDR3 is TGTGCCAGCAGTTCCACAGGGGGCGAAGAGACCCAGTACTTC. Translation: CASSSTGGEETQYF.

The chain joins TRBV4-3 to TRBJ2-2; TRBD1 agrees at 10 bases. Losses at the gene ends were 1 base for V and 5 bases for J; bases not matched to a gene: 4. Germline V gene lookup returns CDR1 LGHNA and CDR2 YSLEER. The CDR3 is made up of 16 amino acids. The CDR3: CASSQGQGARTGELFF. CDR3 DNA: TGCGCCAGCAGCCAAGGACAGGGGGCCAGGACCGGGGAGCTGTTTTTT.

This rearrangement joins TRBV7-9 to TRBJ2-7; 11 nucleotides agree with TRBD2. V shed 2 bases, J shed 3 bases, and the junction held 12 bases outside the gene matches. CDR3 length: 18 residues. CDR1 is SEHNR and CDR2 is FQNEAQ in the germline V gene (reference sequence). Here the CDR3 reads CASSLKGKGLAELYEQYF. The DNA of the CDR3 is TGTGCCAGCAGCTTAAAGGGAAAGGGACTAGCGGAACTCTACGAGCAGTACTTC. The whole variable domain, remainder taken from reference TRBV7-9 and TRBJ2-7, is DTGVSQNPRHKITKRGQNVTFRCDPISEHNRLYWYRQTLGQGPEFLTYFQNEAQLEKSRLLSDRFSAERPKGSFSTLEIQRTEQGDSAMYLCASSLKGKGLAELYEQYFGPGTRLTVT.